The 29 T cell receptor beta chains below were found in one sample sequenced in a study of blood T cell repertoires in COVID-19. The method was immunoSEQ multiplex PCR; TCRdb's version includes in-frame clones alone and lacks a portion of them. The sample lists 200,000 or so clones; roughly 79% were seen once. Sequenced material: peripheral blood. Every receptor here comes from a man aged 55 to 70 with active or convalescent COVID-19.

In nucleotides, the CDR3 is TGCGCCAGCAGCCAAGGCGGGGAGTCCTACAATGAGCAGTTCTTC. Residues: CASSQGGESYNEQFF. V and J are TRBV4-3 and TRBJ2-1, with D possibly TRBD2 on 6 matching bases. This CDR3 region has 15 residues. Looked up from germline, CDR1 is LGHNA and CDR2 is YSLEER. Trimming shortened V by 1 base and J by 1 base, and 8 bases separated the two germline ends.

This sequence joins TRBV25-1 and TRBJ2-1, with 9 bases that match TRBD2. The V gene end was trimmed by 7 bases and the J gene end by 3 bases; junction bases not matched to a gene: 7. Germline values: CDR1 MGHDK, CDR2 SYGVNS. This CDR3 spans 15 amino acids. CDR3 region: CASIGGRANYNEQFF. In DNA, the CDR3 is TGTGCCAGCATTGGCGGGAGGGCAAACTACAATGAGCAGTTCTTC.

The V gene is TRBV7-2, the J gene TRBJ2-7, with TRBD2 as a possible D gene (5 bases). The germline V and J ends were trimmed by 6 bases and 3 bases, with 18 bases remaining between them. The CDR3 length is 15 residues. Germline CDR1 reads SGHTA; CDR2 reads FQGNSA. CDR3 amino acids: CASRGTGSVIYEQYF. CDR3 coding DNA: TGTGCCAGCAGGGGTACCGGTAGCGTCATCTACGAGCAGTACTTC.

The rearrangement joins TRBV30 to TRBJ2-7; 9 bases map to TRBD1. The CDR3 is 16 amino acids. V shed 3 bases, J shed 0 bases, and the junction held 9 bases outside the gene matches. Per germline, CDR1 GTSNPN and CDR2 SVGIG (reference sequence). The CDR3 bases are TGTGCCTGGAGCGTAAAGACGGGACAGGGCTCCTACGAGCAGTACTTC. Translation gives CAWSVKTGQGSYEQYF.

The V call is TRBV5-1, the J call TRBJ1-1, with D possibly being TRBD1 (5 bases). The V and J ends lost 1 base and 3 bases respectively, with 7 bases between them. The CDR3 sequence is 13 residues long. Germline V CDR1 and CDR2: SGHRS, YFSETQ. CDR3 in amino acids: CASSLTTDTEAFF. Here the CDR3 DNA reads TGCGCCAGCAGCTTGACGACAGACACTGAAGCTTTCTTT.

The V and J genes are TRBV11-3 and TRBJ1-3; no definite D call. From germline, CDR1 is SGHNT and CDR2 YENEEA. With 3 bases removed from V and 0 bases from J, the gap between germline ends came to 9 bases. There are 15 residues in the CDR3. CDR3 sequence: CASSFGSASGNTIYF. The DNA of the CDR3 is TGTGCCAGCAGCTTTGGTAGCGCCTCTGGAAACACCATATATTTT.

The chain joins TRBV7-3 to TRBJ2-2; TRBD2 matches 7 bases. With V trimmed by 5 bases and J by 3 bases, 9 bases remained unmatched. The CDR3 runs to 16 residues. Germline CDR1 reads SGHTA; CDR2 reads FQGTGA. The CDR3 DNA is TGTGCCAGCAGCCCACCGGGAGGAGGAGACACCGGGGAGCTGTTTTTT. It translates to CASSPPGGGDTGELFF.

The V and J genes are TRBV11-3 and TRBJ2-1; 12 nucleotides align to TRBD2. Germline trimming cut 1 base from V and 8 bases from J; bases unmatched to any gene: 6. The V gene's germline CDR1 is SGHNT and CDR2 YENEEA. This CDR3 region has 16 residues. The CDR3 is CASSLALAGGVDEQFF. The CDR3 DNA reads as TGTGCCAGCAGCTTAGCACTAGCGGGAGGCGTCGATGAGCAGTTCTTC.

The rearrangement links TRBV19 to TRBJ1-5; the D gene is possibly TRBD1 (5 bases). Germline V gene data show CDR1 as LNHDA and CDR2 as SQIVND (reference sequence). Trimming cost V 7 bases and J 4 bases, with 17 bases left between them. CDR3 size: 15 residues. The CDR3 nucleotides read TGTGCCAGTATGAACAGGAGAACAAGAAATCAGCCCCAGCATTTT. It codes for CASMNRRTRNQPQHF.

This rearrangement joins TRBV9 to TRBJ2-7, with D uncertain. The V gene lost 0 bases and the J gene lost 3 bases, with 10 bases spanning the gap. The CDR3 loop spans 14 amino acids. The germline V gene has CDR1 SGDLS and CDR2 YYNGEE. In DNA form, the CDR3 reads TGTGCCAGCAGCGTAGCTGGAGTAGGCTACGAGCAGTACTTC. It specifies CASSVAGVGYEQYF. Full variable domain (rest looked up from reference TRBV9 and TRBJ2-7): DSGVTQTPKHLITATGQRVTLRCSPRSGDLSVYWYQQSLDQGLQFLIQYYNGEERAKGNILERFSAQQFPDLHSELNLSSLELGDSALYFCASSVAGVGYEQYFGPGTRLTVT.

The V and J genes are TRBV9 and TRBJ2-2; 10 bases match TRBD2. CDR3 size: 17 residues. Germline CDR1 and CDR2: SGDLS and YYNGEE. After removal of 1 base from V and 4 bases from J, the junction contained 7 bases not matched to a gene. The CDR3 bases are TGTGCCAGCAGCGTACGTTCCTTAGCGGGAGGCACCGGGGAGCTGTTTTTT. It translates to CASSVRSLAGGTGELFF.

The CDR3 protein is CASSQDSTTYEQYF. The DNA for the CDR3 is TGTGCCAGCAGCCAAGACAGTACCACCTACGAGCAGTACTTC. The V and J genes are TRBV11-1 and TRBJ2-7, with TRBD1 as a possible D gene (5 bases). This CDR3 is built from 14 residues. Germline CDR1 SGHAT, CDR2 FQDESV (reference sequence). V lost 5 bases, J lost 2 bases, and 13 bases lay in between. The full variable domain, completed using reference TRBV11-1 and TRBJ2-7, is EAEVAQSPRYKITEKSQAVAFWCDPISGHATLYWYRQILGQGPELLVQFQDESVVDDSQLPKDRFSAERLKGVDSTLKIQPAELGDSAMYLCASSQDSTTYEQYFGPGTRLTVT.

This clone was observed a single time. V and J are TRBV29-1 and TRBJ2-6; the match to TRBD1 covers 10 bases. Unmatched junction bases numbered 11, after V lost 0 bases and J lost 0 bases. The CDR3 spans 20 residues. The germline V gene encodes CDR1 SQVTM and CDR2 ANQGSEA. CDR3 sequence (DNA): TGCAGCGTTGAAGAAGCGGGGACAGGGGTATTAAGCTCTGGGGCCAACGTCCTGACTTTC. Residues: CSVEEAGTGVLSSGANVLTF.

This chain uses TRBV6-5 with TRBJ2-1, with TRBD2 identical over 10 bases. The CDR3 runs 15 residues. Germline-derived CDR1 and CDR2 are MNHEY and SVGAGI. J lost 7 bases, V lost 2 bases, and 5 bases had no gene match. The chain's CDR3 is CASSYGLAGVNEQFF. In DNA, the CDR3 is TGTGCCAGCAGTTACGGCCTAGCGGGAGTTAATGAGCAGTTCTTC.

V gene TRBV4-1 combines with J gene TRBJ2-2, with 8 bases identical to TRBD2. The CDR3 sequence is 17 residues long. Trimming took 0 bases from V and 6 from J; bases not matched to a gene: 9. CDR1 is MGHRA and CDR2 is YSYEKL in the germline V gene. The CDR3 nucleotides are TGCGCCAGCAGCCAAGAGAGGCAAGCGGGAGTATCCGGGGAGCTGTTTTTT. This encodes CASSQERQAGVSGELFF.

This clone was detected a few times. The chain links TRBV6-2 or TRBV6-3 to TRBJ1-1, with D possibly TRBD1 on 6 matching bases. The CDR3 runs to 15 residues. Germline CDR1 and CDR2: MNHEY and SVGEGT. V was clipped by 0 bases and J by 3 bases, with 11 bases between them. CDR3 nucleotides: TGTGCCAGCAGTTACTCCCCCCAGGGGCACACTGAAGCTTTCTTT. The encoded protein is CASSYSPQGHTEAFF.

The V and J genes are TRBV3-1 (or the pseudogene TRBV3-2) and TRBJ2-7; no clear D. V gave up 0 bases and J gave up 6 bases, with 9 bases separating them. CDR3 length: 13 amino acids. Germline V gene sequence: CDR1 LGHDT, CDR2 YNNKEL (reference sequence). DNA of the CDR3: TGTGCCAGCAGCCAAGATGAAGACTCCGAGCAGTACTTC. The encoded protein is CASSQDEDSEQYF.

The sample holds a few counts of this clone. The V gene is TRBV7-9, the J gene TRBJ2-7; perhaps TRBD2 as D (6 bases). Trimming stripped 5 bases from V and 0 bases from J, with 14 bases between. The germline V gene has CDR1 SEHNR and CDR2 FQNEAQ (reference sequence). The CDR3 consists of 15 residues. The CDR3 here is CASSPRTGGSYEQYF. The CDR3 DNA reads as TGTGCCAGCAGCCCTAGGACCGGGGGCTCCTACGAGCAGTACTTC.

In its sample, this clone was seen once. J is TRBJ2-5 and V is TRBV9; 7 bases are shared with TRBD2. Trimming took 1 base from V and 4 from J; bases not matched to a gene: 7. This CDR3 has 15 amino acids. The germline gives CDR1 SGDLS, CDR2 YYNGEE. CDR3 residues: CASSVYAGVGETQYF. The CDR3 coding sequence is TGTGCCAGCAGCGTATATGCGGGAGTCGGAGAGACCCAGTACTTC.

J is TRBJ2-7 and V is TRBV25-1; a weak D match, TRBD2 (6 bases). Trimming took 4 bases from V and 0 from J, leaving 13 bases between them. CDR1 and CDR2 from the germline V gene are MGHDK and SYGVNS. The CDR3 sequence is 15 residues long. DNA for the CDR3: TGTGCCAGCAGTGCCTCTGTAGCGGCCTCCTACGAGCAGTACTTC. Its translation is CASSASVAASYEQYF.

This chain connects TRBV3-1 (or the pseudogene TRBV3-2) to TRBJ2-7; TRBD1 matches at 7 bases. The CDR3 runs to 13 residues. The V gene's germline CDR1 is LGHDT and CDR2 YNNKEL (reference sequence). J gave up 9 bases and V 1 base, and 6 bases lay outside the gene matches. This CDR3 is CASSQAVGTVQYF. The CDR3 nucleotides are TGTGCCAGCAGCCAAGCGGTTGGGACAGTGCAGTACTTC.

This chain uses TRBV25-1 with TRBJ2-7, with no clear D. The CDR3 length is 14 residues. V was clipped by 1 base and J by 3 bases, with 10 bases between them. Germline V gene lookup returns CDR1 MGHDK and CDR2 SYGVNS. CDR3 in amino acids: CASSESTTSYEQYF. The DNA for the CDR3 is TGTGCCAGCAGTGAATCAACTACCAGCTACGAGCAGTACTTC.

The CDR3: CASSLRLGTGDEKLFF. CDR3 sequence (DNA): TGTGCCAGCAGCTTAAGGCTAGGGACAGGTGATGAAAAACTGTTTTTT. This chain connects TRBV7-9 to TRBJ1-4, with TRBD1 matching 8 bases. The V gene end was trimmed by 2 bases and the J gene end by 6 bases; junction bases not matched to a gene: 8. The germline CDR1 and CDR2 sequences are SEHNR and FQNEAQ (reference sequence). The CDR3 extends over 16 amino acids.

This clone was observed a single time. The chain links TRBV4-1 to TRBJ2-1, with TRBD2 identical over 9 bases. Per germline, CDR1 MGHRA and CDR2 YSYEKL. This CDR3 contains 13 residues. Trimming cost V 0 bases and J 15 bases; bases outside gene matches: 6. CDR3 region: CASSQDPGLALFF. The CDR3 DNA reads TGCGCCAGCAGCCAAGATCCGGGACTAGCTCTGTTCTTC.

The rearrangement uses TRBV7-8 and TRBJ1-3; TRBD1 matches at 10 bases. This CDR3 contains 15 residues. After removal of 5 bases from V and 0 bases from J, the junction contained 1 base not matched to a gene. CDR1 and CDR2 from the germline V gene are SGHVS and FQNEAQ. This chain's CDR3 is CASSRTGGSGNTIYF. CDR3 nucleotide sequence: TGTGCCAGCAGCAGGACAGGGGGCTCTGGAAACACCATATATTTT.

V gene TRBV5-1 combines with J gene TRBJ1-6; the match to TRBD1 covers 11 bases. The CDR3 sequence is 16 residues long. Unmatched junction bases numbered 7, after V lost 4 bases and J lost 7 bases. Germline-derived CDR1 and CDR2 are SGHRS and YFSETQ. CDR3 DNA: TGCGCCAGCAGCCTCCTGGGACAGGGGGGAAATTCACCCCTCCACTTT. This encodes CASSLLGQGGNSPLHF. Looking up the rest from reference TRBV5-1 and TRBJ1-6 gives the full variable domain: KAGVTQTPRYLIKTRGQQVTLSCSPISGHRSVSWYQQTPGQGLQFLFEYFSETQRNKGNFPGRFSGRQFSNSRSEMNVSTLELGDSALYLCASSLLGQGGNSPLHFGNGTRLTVT.

The chain joins TRBV7-8 to TRBJ2-1; the D is unclear. The ends were cut back, 4 bases at V and 8 bases at J, with 6 bases in the middle. The germline V gene has CDR1 SGHVS and CDR2 FQNEAQ. The CDR3 has 11 residues. The CDR3, as DNA: TGTGCCAGCAGCTCAGACTATGAGCAGTTCTTC. Translating gives CASSSDYEQFF.

In nucleotides, the CDR3 is TGTGCCAGCTCACCAGAGTCGGGAGGGCAGCCCCAGCATTTT. It translates to CASSPESGGQPQHF. The genes are TRBV18 and TRBJ1-5; D is unresolved. The germline V gene has CDR1 KGHSH and CDR2 LQKENI. V was trimmed by 2 bases and J by 7 bases, leaving 12 bases between them. The CDR3 runs 14 residues.

The chain uses TRBV20-1 and TRBJ2-5; TRBD1 agrees at 7 bases. This CDR3 comprises 15 residues. Germline CDR1 reads DFQATT; CDR2 reads SNEGSKA (reference sequence). V shed 3 bases, J shed 7 bases, and the junction held 14 bases outside the gene matches. The CDR3, as DNA: TGCAGTGCTAGTACACCGGGACAGAGGGGGTGGACCCAGTACTTC. Its protein is CSASTPGQRGWTQYF.